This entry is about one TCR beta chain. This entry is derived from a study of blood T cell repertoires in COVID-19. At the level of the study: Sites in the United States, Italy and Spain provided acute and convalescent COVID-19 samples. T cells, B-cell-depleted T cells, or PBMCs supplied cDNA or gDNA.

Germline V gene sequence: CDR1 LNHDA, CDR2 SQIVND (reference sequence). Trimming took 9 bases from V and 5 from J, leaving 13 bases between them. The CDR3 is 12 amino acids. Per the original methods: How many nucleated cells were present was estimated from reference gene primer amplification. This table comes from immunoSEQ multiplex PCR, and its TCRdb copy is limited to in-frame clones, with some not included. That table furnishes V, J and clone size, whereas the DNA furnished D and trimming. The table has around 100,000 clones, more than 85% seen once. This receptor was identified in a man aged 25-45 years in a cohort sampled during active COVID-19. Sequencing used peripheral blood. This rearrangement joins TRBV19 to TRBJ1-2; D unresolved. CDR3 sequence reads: CASNPRGYGYTF. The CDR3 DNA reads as TGTGCCAGCAACCCCCGGGGATATGGCTACACCTTC.